This TCR beta chain is from a study of CXCR3-negative and CXCR3-positive naive CD8 T cells. Each CD8+ T cell subset was flow-sorted in triplicate. Every sort contained approximately 300,000 cells. The authors made the TRB cDNA libraries by 5' RACE using UMI labels. One entry per CDR3 protein, without DNA, is what TCRdb gives after re-calling the 5' RACE reads. Listed are some 130,000 distinct CDR3 sequences; under 0.5% falls within the top ten. CDR1 and CDR2 (germline): DFQATT, SNEGSKA (reference sequence). The CDR3 extends over 14 amino acids. This sequence originates from a human donor in good health. Some clones in this sample may be carry-over from other donors' samples. The rearrangement joins TRBV20-1 to TRBJ2-7. The specimen was naive CXCR3- CD8+ T cells from blood. Subset here: CD45RO-CCR7+CD27+CD95- naive CD8+ T cells lacking CXCR3 (TNR3-). The CDR3 is CSARDRIPTYEQYF.